This T cell receptor beta chain comes out of a study of blood T cells in healthy people across ages. A second PCR, run for about 7 to 11 cycles, used a sample-barcoded 5' primer plus a J-beta primer mix. Each CDR3 protein is one row after TCRdb ran MiXCR on the 5' RACE reads. Here the sample spans roughly 860,000 distinct CDR3 sequences, 55% to 65% being singletons. V gave up 4 bases and J gave up 2 bases, with 14 bases separating them. This CDR3 comprises 14 residues. The germline V gene encodes CDR1 SQVTM and CDR2 ANQGSEA. The chain carries TRBV29-1 and TRBJ1-2; maybe TRBD1 (6 bases). This clonotype was sampled from a man between 25 and 39 years old in good health. Sequencing was performed on blood. The CDR3 DNA follows: TGCAGCGTTGGTACAGGGTATGAGAACTATGGCTACACCTTC. It encodes CSVGTGYENYGYTF.